A selection of T cell receptor beta chains follows, all from one sample in a study of monozygotic twins with inflammatory bowel disease. After re-calling the 5' RACE reads, TCRdb lists one entry per CDR3 protein, DNA absent. Its clone listing holds roughly 320,000 distinct CDR3 sequences. Sequenced input: blood. The receptors shown here come from a human donor with ulcerative colitis or Crohn's disease, or a healthy co-twin of an affected twin (not recorded which). CDR3s include the opening cysteine and the closing phenylalanine or tryptophan.

v_call	j_call	cdr3_length	cdr3_aa
TRBV11-3	TRBJ2-1	13	CASSGTTGGEQFF
TRBV19	TRBJ2-7	16	CASSPYWTSSSYEQYF
TRBV4-3	TRBJ1-2	15	CASSQMGSVSYGYTF
TRBV5-1	TRBJ2-4	14	CASSLGIAKNIQYF
TRBV20-1	TRBJ1-5	15	CSATQGQGARQPQHF
TRBV20-1	TRBJ2-5	12	CSAPRIQETQYF
TRBV10-3	TRBJ2-7	16	CAISVQLGLGVYEQYF
TRBV7-8	TRBJ2-7	14	CASSLIQTGYEQYF
TRBV5-1	TRBJ1-1	18	CASSLAPGTGATNTEAFF
TRBV27	TRBJ1-4	13	CASSWSMGEKLFF
TRBV7-6	TRBJ1-1	14	CASSGPGGLTEAFF
TRBV7-2	TRBJ2-7	12	CASSVSRYEQYF
TRBV27	TRBJ2-3	15	CASSLYPQPRDTQYF
TRBV15	TRBJ2-7	15	CATSRGRDRVNEQYF
TRBV2	TRBJ2-2	14	CASTLAGDTGELFF
TRBV7-9	TRBJ2-1	16	CASSLGIIISSDEQFF
TRBV11-2	TRBJ2-7	16	CASSLGTSEQEDEQYF
TRBV30	TRBJ2-7	11	CAWGGSYEQYF
TRBV15	TRBJ2-5	15	CATSRDPAIGETQYF
TRBV4-3	TRBJ1-1	15	CASSQEQGRGTEAFF
TRBV29-1	TRBJ1-3	12	CSGRVSGNTVYF
TRBV12-3/TRBV12-4	TRBJ1-5	15	CASSLASGDGQPQHF
TRBV10-3	TRBJ2-7	14	CAISELDNSYEQYF
TRBV7-2	TRBJ2-7	13	CASSSPPSGQQYF
TRBV9	TRBJ2-1	15	CASSVTGWENNEQFF
TRBV29-1	TRBJ1-5	14	CSVALGVGNQPQHF
TRBV12-3/TRBV12-4	TRBJ2-7	13	CASTRTGAYEQYF
TRBV19	TRBJ2-7	15	CASSIPGQDIYEQYF
TRBV7-9	TRBJ2-7	15	CASSFRRGLTYEQYF
TRBV29-1	TRBJ2-2	13	CSVEDVSTGELFF
TRBV6-6	TRBJ1-4	13	CASSYRDRVELFF
TRBV7-2	TRBJ2-2	15	CASSLGTANSGELFF
TRBV28	TRBJ2-1	16	CASSLYSTGRDNEQFF
TRBV6-5	TRBJ1-2	15	CASSYSIGTGVGYTF